Below are 22 T cell receptor beta chains sequenced from a single sample in a study of T cell clusters in autoimmune cytopenias. Multiplex touch-down PCR amplified TRB using TRB-A and TRB-B pools in one tube. One entry per CDR3 protein, without DNA, is what TCRdb gives after re-calling the multiplex PCR reads. The sample table sets out under 8,500 distinct CDR3 sequences. TRB was amplified from around 250 ng of peripheral blood genomic DNA per sample. The same sample was also used in a study of T cell repertoires in aging, cancer and after chemotherapy.

Sequenced: peripheral blood. The receptors were sampled from a human donor in good health.

The rearrangement joins TRBV10-3 to TRBJ2-7; TCRdb designates TRBD1, a call that cannot be tested without DNA. Germline loops: CDR1 ENHRY, CDR2 SYGVKD. The CDR3 is 14 amino acids. CDR3 residues: CAISAGDGAYEQYF.

This chain connects TRBV12-3 or TRBV12-4 to TRBJ2-6; checking the TCRdb D call of TRBD1 is not possible without DNA. The CDR3 has 16 amino acids. The CDR3 here is CASSKGDNSGANVLTF.

The gene calls are TRBV15 and TRBJ1-4. This CDR3 is built from 15 residues. Germline V CDR1 and CDR2: LNHNV, YYDKDF (reference sequence). The chain's CDR3 is CATSRDQSRVEKLFF.

This rearrangement joins TRBV13 to TRBJ1-1; the D call of TRBD1 rests on TCRdb alone, since no DNA is present to check it. Germline loops: CDR1 PRHDT, CDR2 FYEKMQ (reference sequence). This CDR3 spans 14 amino acids. The CDR3 spells CASSLSRSVPEAFF.

The chain employs TRBV13 and TRBJ2-1; lacking DNA, the TRBD2 call made by TCRdb goes unchecked. Germline-derived CDR1 and CDR2 are PRHDT and FYEKMQ (reference sequence). The CDR3 contains 15 residues. CDR3 sequence reads: CASAEEGRAWNEQFF.

Measured by frequency, this clonotype is medium-sized. The chain is built from TRBV29-1 and TRBJ2-2. Germline CDR1 reads SQVTM; CDR2 reads ANQGSEA. The CDR3 runs 13 residues. The CDR3 reads CSVVTGGIGELFF.

This clonotype is called medium-sized based on its frequency. This rearrangement joins TRBV19 to TRBJ2-1; TCRdb designates TRBD2, a call that cannot be tested without DNA. The CDR3 loop spans 14 amino acids. The V gene's germline CDR1 is LNHDA and CDR2 SQIVND (reference sequence). The CDR3 sequence: CASRGLAGTGEQFF.

The gene calls are TRBV6-6 and TRBJ1-3. The CDR3 has 15 amino acids. Germline V gene lookup returns CDR1 MNHNY and CDR2 SVGAGI (reference sequence). CDR3 sequence: CASVVYPGPGNTIYF.

This sequence joins TRBV29-1 and TRBJ1-1; the D call from TCRdb, TRBD1, cannot be confirmed without DNA. Per germline, CDR1 SQVTM and CDR2 ANQGSEA. The CDR3 sequence is 12 residues long. CDR3 residues: CSASGTSVEAFF.

The chain uses TRBV7-2 and TRBJ1-5; TCRdb's D gene call, TRBD1, goes unchecked for lack of DNA. The germline V gene encodes CDR1 SGHTA and CDR2 FQGNSA. The CDR3 covers 15 residues. The CDR3 here is CASSLGTVYNQPQHF.

This clonotype is called medium-sized based on its frequency. This chain uses TRBV19 with TRBJ2-7; TCRdb lists TRBD1, though no DNA is available to test this call. Germline-derived CDR1 and CDR2 are LNHDA and SQIVND (reference sequence). The CDR3 contains 13 residues. CDR3 loop: CASSEGQSLEQYF.

This chain's CDR3 is CASSVAGVFTDTQYF. V usage is TRBV6-1 and J usage is TRBJ2-3; the TCRdb D gene call, TRBD1, has no DNA to confirm it. CDR3 length: 15 amino acids. CDR1 is MNHNS and CDR2 is SASEGT in the germline V gene.

The rearrangement uses TRBV4-3 and TRBJ2-7; the TRBD1 assignment by TCRdb is unverifiable without DNA. This CDR3 has 17 residues. In germline, CDR1 is LGHNA, CDR2 YSLEER. This CDR3 is CASSQDSVGQALYEQYF.

The genes are TRBV19 and TRBJ2-7; TCRdb's assignment of TRBD2 cannot be checked, as there is no DNA. From germline, CDR1 is LNHDA and CDR2 SQIVND (reference sequence). The CDR3 is 13 amino acids. This CDR3 reads CASNGPMGREQYF.

The rearrangement links TRBV30 to TRBJ2-3; TCRdb reports TRBD1, a call that lacks DNA to check it against. This CDR3 region has 12 residues. Germline CDR1 and CDR2: GTSNPN and SVGIG (reference sequence). The CDR3 is CAWAGGTDTQYF.

The chain joins TRBV12-3 or TRBV12-4 to TRBJ2-7; TCRdb's D call of TRBD1 is untestable without DNA. The CDR3 spans 15 residues. CDR3 region: CASSSYRDRDYEQYF.

The chain carries TRBV28 and TRBJ1-6; the D gene TCRdb calls, TRBD1, cannot be checked with no DNA. CDR3 length: 16 residues. Germline CDR1 MDHEN, CDR2 SYDVKM. CDR3 sequence reads: CARSGSSGTGAPSLHF.

CDR3 loop: CAWSPTRGQGNQPQHF. This chain links TRBV30 with TRBJ1-5; the D call from TCRdb, TRBD1, cannot be confirmed without DNA. Germline CDR1 is GTSNPN and CDR2 is SVGIG (reference sequence). The CDR3 has 16 amino acids.

CDR3 protein: CASSEARGQMSYNEQFF. The chain joins TRBV6-1 to TRBJ2-1; lacking DNA, the TRBD1 call made by TCRdb goes unchecked. CDR1 and CDR2 from the germline V gene are MNHNS and SASEGT. There are 17 residues in the CDR3.

The chain recombines TRBV28 with TRBJ2-7. This CDR3 has 16 residues. Germline V gene lookup returns CDR1 MDHEN and CDR2 SYDVKM. CDR3 region: CASSSSSSGSPYEQYF.

The chain uses TRBV18 and TRBJ1-1; TCRdb's D call, TRBD1, is unchecked because there is no DNA. CDR3 size: 15 residues. From germline, CDR1 is KGHSH and CDR2 LQKENI. CDR3: CASSPPVTGGTEAFF.

The rearrangement uses TRBV6-1 and TRBJ2-3; TCRdb lists TRBD1, though no DNA is available to test this call. The germline gives CDR1 MNHNS, CDR2 SASEGT. This CDR3 spans 14 amino acids. The CDR3 region is CASSEGQPLDTQYF.